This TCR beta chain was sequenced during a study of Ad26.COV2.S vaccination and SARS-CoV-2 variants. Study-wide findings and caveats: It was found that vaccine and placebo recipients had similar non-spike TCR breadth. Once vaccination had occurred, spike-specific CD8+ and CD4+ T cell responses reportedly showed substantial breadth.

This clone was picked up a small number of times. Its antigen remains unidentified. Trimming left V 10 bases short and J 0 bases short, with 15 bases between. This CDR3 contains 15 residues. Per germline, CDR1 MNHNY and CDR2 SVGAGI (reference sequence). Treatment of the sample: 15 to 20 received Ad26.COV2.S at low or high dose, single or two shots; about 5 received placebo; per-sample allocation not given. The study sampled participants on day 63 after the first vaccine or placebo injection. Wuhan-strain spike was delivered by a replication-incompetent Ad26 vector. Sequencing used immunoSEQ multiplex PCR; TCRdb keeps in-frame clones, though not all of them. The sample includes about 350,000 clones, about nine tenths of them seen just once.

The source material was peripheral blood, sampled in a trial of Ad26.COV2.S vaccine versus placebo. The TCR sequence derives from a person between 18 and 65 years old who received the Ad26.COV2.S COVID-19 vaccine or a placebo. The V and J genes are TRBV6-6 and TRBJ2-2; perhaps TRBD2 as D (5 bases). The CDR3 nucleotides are TGTGCCACCCTTTCACTAGATACGAACACCGGGGAGCTGTTTTTT. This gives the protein CATLSLDTNTGELFF.